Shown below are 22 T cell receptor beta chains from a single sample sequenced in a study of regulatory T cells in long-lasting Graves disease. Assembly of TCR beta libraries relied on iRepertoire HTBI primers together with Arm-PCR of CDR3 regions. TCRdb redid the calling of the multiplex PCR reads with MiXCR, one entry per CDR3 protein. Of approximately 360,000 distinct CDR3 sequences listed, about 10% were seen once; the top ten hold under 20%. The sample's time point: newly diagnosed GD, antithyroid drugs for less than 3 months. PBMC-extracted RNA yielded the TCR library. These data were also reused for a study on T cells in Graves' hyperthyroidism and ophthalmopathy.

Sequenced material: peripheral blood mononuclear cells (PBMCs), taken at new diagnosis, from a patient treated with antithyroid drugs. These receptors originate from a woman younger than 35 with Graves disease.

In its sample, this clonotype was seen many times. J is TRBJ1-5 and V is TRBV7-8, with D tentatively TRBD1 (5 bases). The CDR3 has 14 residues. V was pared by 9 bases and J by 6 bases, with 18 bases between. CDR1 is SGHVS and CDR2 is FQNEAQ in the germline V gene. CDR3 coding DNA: TGTGCCAGTGGTACGGGGGATTTAGGTCAGCCCCAGCATTTT. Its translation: CASGTGDLGQPQHF.

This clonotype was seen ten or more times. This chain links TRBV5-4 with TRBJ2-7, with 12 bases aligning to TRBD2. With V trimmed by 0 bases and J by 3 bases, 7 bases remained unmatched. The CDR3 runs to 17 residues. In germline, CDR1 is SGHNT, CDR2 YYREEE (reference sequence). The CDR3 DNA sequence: TGTGCCAGCAGCTTGGGACTAGCGGGGGCCTCGAGCTACGAGCAGTACTTC. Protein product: CASSLGLAGASSYEQYF.

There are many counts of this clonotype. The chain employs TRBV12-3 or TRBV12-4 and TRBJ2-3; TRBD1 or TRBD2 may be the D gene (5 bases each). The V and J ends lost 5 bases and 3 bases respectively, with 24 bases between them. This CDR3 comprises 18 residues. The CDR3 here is CASSPLRGRRWGTDTQYF. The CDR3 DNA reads TGTGCCAGCAGTCCACTCCGAGGTCGTCGGTGGGGGACAGATACGCAGTATTTT.

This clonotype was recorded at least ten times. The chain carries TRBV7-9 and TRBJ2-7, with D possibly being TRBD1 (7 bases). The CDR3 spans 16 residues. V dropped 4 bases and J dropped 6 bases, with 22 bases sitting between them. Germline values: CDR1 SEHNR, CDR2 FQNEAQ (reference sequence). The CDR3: CASSSPPTRQGGEQYV. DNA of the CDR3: TGTGCCAGCAGCTCACCTCCAACTCGACAGGGAGGCGAGCAGTACGTC.

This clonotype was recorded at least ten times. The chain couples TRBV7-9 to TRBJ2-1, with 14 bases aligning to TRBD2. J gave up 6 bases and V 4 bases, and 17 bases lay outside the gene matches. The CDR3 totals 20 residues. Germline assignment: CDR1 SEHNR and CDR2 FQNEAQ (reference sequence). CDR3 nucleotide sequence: TGTGCCAGCAGCTCCTCCTGGGGAGGGACTAGCGGGAGACACCGCAATGAGCAGTTCTTC. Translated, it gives CASSSSWGGTSGRHRNEQFF.

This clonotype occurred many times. The DNA for the CDR3 is TGTGCCAGCAGTTACTTGCCGGCGGCGTACAATGAGCAGTTCTTC. Protein product: CASSYLPAAYNEQFF. The chain combines TRBV6-2 or TRBV6-3 with TRBJ2-1; D unclear. Trimming shortened V by 1 base and J by 4 bases, and 11 bases separated the two germline ends. The germline V gene has CDR1 MNHEY and CDR2 SVGEGT. This CDR3 has 15 amino acids.

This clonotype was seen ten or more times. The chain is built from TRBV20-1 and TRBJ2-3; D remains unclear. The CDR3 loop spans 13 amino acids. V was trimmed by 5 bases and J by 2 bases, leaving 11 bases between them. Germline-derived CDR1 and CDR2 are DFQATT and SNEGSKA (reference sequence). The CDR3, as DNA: TGCAGTGCTCCCCAACTCCACACAGATACGCAGTATTTT. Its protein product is CSAPQLHTDTQYF.

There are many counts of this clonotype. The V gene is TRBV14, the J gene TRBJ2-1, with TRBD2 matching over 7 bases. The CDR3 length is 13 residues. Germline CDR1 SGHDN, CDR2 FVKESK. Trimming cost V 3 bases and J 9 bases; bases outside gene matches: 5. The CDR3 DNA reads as TGTGCCAGCAGCCATTTCGCGGGAGCTGAGCAGTTCTTC. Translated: CASSHFAGAEQFF.

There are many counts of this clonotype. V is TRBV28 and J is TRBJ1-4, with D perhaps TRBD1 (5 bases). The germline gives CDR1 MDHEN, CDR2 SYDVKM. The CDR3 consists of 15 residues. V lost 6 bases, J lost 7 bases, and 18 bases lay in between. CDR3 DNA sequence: TGTGCCAGCAGAGAGGGACTCCTGAGGGGTGAAAAACTGTTTTTT. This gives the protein CASREGLLRGEKLFF.

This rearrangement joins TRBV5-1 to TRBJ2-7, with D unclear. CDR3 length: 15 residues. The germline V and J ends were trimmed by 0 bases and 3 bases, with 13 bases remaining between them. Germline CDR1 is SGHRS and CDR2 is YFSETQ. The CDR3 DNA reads TGCGCCAGCAGCTTGGACCGTTACTGGGGCTACGAGCAGTACTTC. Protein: CASSLDRYWGYEQYF.

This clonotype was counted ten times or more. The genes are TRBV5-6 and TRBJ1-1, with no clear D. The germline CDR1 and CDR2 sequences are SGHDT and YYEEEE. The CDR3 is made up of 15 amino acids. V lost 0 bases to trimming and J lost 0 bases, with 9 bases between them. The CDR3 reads CASSLAASLNTEAFF. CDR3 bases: TGTGCCAGCAGCTTGGCCGCCAGTTTGAACACTGAAGCTTTCTTT.

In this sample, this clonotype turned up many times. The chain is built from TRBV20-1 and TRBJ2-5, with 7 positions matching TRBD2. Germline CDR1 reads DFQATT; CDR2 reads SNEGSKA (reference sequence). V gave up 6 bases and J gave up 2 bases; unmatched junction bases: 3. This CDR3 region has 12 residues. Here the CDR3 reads CSASSGQETQYF. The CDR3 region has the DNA TGCAGTGCGTCTAGCGGTCAAGAGACCCAGTACTTC.

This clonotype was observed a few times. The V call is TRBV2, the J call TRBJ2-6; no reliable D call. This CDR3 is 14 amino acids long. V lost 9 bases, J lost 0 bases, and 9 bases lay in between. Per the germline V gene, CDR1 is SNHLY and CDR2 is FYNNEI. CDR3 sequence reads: CARKRVSGANVLTF. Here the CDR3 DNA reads TGTGCCAGAAAACGGGTCTCTGGGGCCAACGTCCTGACTTTC.

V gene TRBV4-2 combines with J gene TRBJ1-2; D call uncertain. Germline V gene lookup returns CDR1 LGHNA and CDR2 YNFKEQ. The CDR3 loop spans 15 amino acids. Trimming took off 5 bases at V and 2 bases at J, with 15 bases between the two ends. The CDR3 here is CASSSPRALNYGYTF. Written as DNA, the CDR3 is TGTGCCAGCAGCTCCCCCCGCGCCTTGAACTATGGCTACACCTTC.

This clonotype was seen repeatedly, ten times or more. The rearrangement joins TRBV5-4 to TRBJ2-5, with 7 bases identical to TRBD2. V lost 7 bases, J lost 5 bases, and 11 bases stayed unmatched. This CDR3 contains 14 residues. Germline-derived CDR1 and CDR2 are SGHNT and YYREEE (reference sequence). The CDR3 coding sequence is TGTGCCAGCGGGGGGACGGGAGGTGGGGAGACCCAGTACTTC. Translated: CASGGTGGGETQYF.

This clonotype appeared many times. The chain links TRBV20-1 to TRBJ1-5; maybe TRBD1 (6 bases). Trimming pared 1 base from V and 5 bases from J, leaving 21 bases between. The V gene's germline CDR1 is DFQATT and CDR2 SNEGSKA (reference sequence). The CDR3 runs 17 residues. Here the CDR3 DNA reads TGCAGTGCTAGAGGTTCTTGGAGTAGGGGGTCGGATCAGCCCCAGCATTTT. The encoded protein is CSARGSWSRGSDQPQHF.

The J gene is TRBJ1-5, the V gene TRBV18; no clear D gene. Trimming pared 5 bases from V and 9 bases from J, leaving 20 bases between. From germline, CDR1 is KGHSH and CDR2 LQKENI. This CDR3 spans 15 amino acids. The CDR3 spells CASSYEVRGKSPQHF. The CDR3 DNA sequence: TGTGCCAGCTCATATGAAGTCCGCGGAAAATCGCCCCAGCATTTT.

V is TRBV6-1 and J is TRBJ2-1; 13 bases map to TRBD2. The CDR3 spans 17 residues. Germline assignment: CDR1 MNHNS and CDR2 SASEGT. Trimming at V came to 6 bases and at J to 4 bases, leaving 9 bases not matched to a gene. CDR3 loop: CASRPTTSGRYYNEQFF. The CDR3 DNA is TGTGCCAGCAGACCAACGACTAGCGGGAGGTATTACAATGAGCAGTTCTTC.

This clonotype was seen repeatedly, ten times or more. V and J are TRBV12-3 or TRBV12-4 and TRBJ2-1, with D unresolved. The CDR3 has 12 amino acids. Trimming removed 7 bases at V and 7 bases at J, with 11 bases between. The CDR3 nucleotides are TGTGCCAGCACCCTTACTCATAATGAGCAGTTCTTC. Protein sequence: CASTLTHNEQFF.

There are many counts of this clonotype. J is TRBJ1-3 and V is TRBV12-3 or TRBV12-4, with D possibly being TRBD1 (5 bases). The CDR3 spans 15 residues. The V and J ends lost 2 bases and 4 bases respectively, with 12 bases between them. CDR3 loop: CASSLRDPPGNTIYF. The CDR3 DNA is TGTGCCAGCAGTTTAAGGGACCCGCCCGGAAACACCATATATTTT.

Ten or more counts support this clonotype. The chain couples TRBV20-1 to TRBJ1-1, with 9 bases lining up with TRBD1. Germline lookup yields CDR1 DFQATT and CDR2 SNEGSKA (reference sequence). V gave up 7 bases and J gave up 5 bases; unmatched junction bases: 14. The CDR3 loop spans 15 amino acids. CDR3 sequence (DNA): TGCAGTGGTACGGGGACAGGGATAGGGAAAACTGAAGCTTTCTTT. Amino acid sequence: CSGTGTGIGKTEAFF.

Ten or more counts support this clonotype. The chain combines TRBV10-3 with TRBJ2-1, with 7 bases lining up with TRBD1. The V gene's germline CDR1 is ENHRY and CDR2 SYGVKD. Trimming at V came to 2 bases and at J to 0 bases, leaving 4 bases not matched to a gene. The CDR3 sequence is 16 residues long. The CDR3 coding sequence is TGTGCCATCAGTGAGACGCGGACAGGCTCCTACAATGAGCAGTTCTTC. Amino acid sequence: CAISETRTGSYNEQFF.